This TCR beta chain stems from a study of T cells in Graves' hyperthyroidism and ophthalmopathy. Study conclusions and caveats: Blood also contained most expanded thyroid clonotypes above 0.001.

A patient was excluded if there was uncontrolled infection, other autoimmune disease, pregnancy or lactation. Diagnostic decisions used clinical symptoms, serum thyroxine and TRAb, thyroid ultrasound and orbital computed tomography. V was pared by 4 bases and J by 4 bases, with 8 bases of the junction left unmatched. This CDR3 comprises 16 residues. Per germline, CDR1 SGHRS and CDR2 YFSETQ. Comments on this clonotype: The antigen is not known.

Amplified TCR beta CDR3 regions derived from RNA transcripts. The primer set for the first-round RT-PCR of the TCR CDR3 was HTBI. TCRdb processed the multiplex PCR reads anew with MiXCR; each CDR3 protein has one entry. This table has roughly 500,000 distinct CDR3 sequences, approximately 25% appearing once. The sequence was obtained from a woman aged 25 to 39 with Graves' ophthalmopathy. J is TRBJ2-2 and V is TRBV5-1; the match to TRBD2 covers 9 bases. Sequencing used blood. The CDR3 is CASSPIAGVATGELFF. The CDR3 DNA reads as TGCGCCAGCAGCCCTATAGCGGGAGTAGCCACCGGGGAGCTGTTTTTT.